This T cell receptor beta chain was documented in a study of glioma-infiltrating T cells after dendritic cell vaccination. About the research overall: Patients received autologous tumor lysate-pulsed dendritic cell vaccination between the early 2000s and the early 2010s.

Time point given: after dendritic cell vaccination, including at tumor progression/relapse. CDR1 SGHDT and CDR2 YYEEEE come from the germline V gene. V shed 5 bases, J shed 5 bases, and the junction held 10 bases outside the gene matches. The CDR3 sequence is 15 residues long. Sequenced by immunoSEQ multiplex PCR; TCRdb stores in-frame clones only, minus some. Of tens of thousands of clones listed, about 81% are singletons. As for this clone: Antigen specificity is unknown.

Overall study results and limits: Survival was not directly related to TCR clonality in these patients. The cohort had few patients with full blood and tumor sets.

The chain has TRBV5-6 and TRBJ1-1, with 9 bases that match TRBD1. Specimen: blood, collected after dendritic cell vaccination. This TCR was recovered from a human donor with glioblastoma. The DNA of the CDR3 is TGTGCCAGCAGATCGGGACAGGGAGAGGGGACTGAAGCTTTCTTT. This codes for CASRSGQGEGTEAFF.